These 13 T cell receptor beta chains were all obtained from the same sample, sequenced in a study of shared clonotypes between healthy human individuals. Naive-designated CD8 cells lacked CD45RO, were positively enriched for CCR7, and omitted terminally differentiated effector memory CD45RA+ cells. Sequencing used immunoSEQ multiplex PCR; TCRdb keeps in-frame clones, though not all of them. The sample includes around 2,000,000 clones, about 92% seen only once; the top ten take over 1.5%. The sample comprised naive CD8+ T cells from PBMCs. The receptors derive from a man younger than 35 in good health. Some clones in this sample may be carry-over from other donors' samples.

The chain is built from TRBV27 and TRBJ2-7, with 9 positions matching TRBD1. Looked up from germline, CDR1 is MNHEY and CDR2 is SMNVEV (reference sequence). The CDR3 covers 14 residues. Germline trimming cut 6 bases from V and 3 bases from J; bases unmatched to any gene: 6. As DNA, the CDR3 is TGTGCCAGCAGCCAAGACAGGGGGGGCTACGAGCAGTACTTC. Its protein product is CASSQDRGGYEQYF.

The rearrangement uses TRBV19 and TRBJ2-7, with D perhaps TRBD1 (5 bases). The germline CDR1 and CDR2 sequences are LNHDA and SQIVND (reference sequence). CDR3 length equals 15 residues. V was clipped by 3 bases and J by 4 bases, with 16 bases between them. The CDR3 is CASSIGWTPQYEQYF. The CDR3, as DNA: TGTGCCAGTAGTATTGGGTGGACACCTCAGTACGAGCAGTACTTC.

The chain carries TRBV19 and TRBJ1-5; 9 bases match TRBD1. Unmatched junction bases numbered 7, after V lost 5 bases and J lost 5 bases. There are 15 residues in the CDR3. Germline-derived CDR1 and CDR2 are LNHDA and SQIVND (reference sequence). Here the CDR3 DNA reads TGTGCCAGTAGTGCCGGGACAGGGCGTCATCAGCCCCAGCATTTT. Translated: CASSAGTGRHQPQHF.

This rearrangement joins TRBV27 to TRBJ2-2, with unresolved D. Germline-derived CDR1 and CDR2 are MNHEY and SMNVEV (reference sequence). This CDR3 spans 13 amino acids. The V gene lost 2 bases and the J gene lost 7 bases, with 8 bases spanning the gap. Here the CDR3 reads CASSLVVDGELFF. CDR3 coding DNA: TGTGCCAGCAGTTTAGTGGTTGACGGGGAGCTGTTTTTT.

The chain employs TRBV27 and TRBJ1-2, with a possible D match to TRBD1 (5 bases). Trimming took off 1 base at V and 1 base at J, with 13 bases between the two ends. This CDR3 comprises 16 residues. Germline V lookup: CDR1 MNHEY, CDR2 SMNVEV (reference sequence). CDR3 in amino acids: CASSLWADNRNYGYTF. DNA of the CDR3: TGTGCCAGCAGTTTATGGGCGGACAACCGTAACTATGGCTACACCTTC.

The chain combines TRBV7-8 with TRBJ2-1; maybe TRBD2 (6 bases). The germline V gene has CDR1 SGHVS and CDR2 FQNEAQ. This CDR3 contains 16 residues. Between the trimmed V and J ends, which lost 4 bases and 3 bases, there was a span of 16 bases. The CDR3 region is CASSSGGSGVYNEQFF. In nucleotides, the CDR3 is TGTGCCAGCAGCTCGGGCGGTAGCGGAGTCTACAATGAGCAGTTCTTC.

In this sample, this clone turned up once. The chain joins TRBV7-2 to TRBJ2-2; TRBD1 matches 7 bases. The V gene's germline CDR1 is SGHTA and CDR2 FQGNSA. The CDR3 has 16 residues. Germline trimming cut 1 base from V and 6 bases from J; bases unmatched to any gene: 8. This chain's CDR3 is CASSLGWQGVPGELFF. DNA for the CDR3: TGTGCCAGCAGCTTAGGATGGCAGGGGGTACCCGGGGAGCTGTTTTTT. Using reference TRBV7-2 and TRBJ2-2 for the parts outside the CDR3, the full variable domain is GAGVSQSPSNKVTEKGKDVELRCDPISGHTALYWYRQSLGQGLEFLIYFQGNSAPDKSGLPSDRFSAERTGGSVSTLTIQRTQQEDSAVYLCASSLGWQGVPGELFFGEGSRLTVL.

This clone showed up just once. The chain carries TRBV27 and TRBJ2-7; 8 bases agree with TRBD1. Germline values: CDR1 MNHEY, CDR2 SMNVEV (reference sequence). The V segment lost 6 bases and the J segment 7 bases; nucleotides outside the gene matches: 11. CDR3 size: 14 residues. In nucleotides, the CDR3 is TGTGCCAGCAGACGGACAGGGAATGGGTGGGAGCAGTACTTC. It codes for CASRRTGNGWEQYF.

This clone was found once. The CDR3 reads CASSYRSGNTGELFF. For the CDR3, the DNA is TGTGCCAGCAGTTACAGGTCAGGGAACACCGGGGAGCTGTTTTTT. The chain employs TRBV6-6 and TRBJ2-2; D is unresolved. The germline V gene encodes CDR1 MNHNY and CDR2 SVGAGI (reference sequence). The CDR3 loop spans 15 amino acids. V lost 2 bases, J lost 1 base, and 8 bases lay in between.

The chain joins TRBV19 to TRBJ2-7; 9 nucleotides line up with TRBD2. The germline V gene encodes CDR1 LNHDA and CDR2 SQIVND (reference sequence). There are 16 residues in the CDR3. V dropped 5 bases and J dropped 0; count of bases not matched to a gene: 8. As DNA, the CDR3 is TGTGCCAGTAGTCCCCGTGATAGCGGGAGCTCCTACGAGCAGTACTTC. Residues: CASSPRDSGSSYEQYF.

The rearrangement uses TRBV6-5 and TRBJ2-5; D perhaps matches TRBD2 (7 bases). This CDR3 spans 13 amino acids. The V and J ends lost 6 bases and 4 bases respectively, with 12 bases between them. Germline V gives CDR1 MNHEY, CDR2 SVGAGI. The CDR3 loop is CASSVGGGETQYF. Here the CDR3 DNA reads TGTGCCAGCAGCGTAGGGGGGGGAGAGACCCAGTACTTC.

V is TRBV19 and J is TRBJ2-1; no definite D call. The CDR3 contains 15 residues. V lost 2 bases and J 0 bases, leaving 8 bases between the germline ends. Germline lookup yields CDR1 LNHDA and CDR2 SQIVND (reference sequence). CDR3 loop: CASSIMSDSYNEQFF. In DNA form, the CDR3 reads TGTGCCAGTAGTATAATGAGCGACTCCTACAATGAGCAGTTCTTC.

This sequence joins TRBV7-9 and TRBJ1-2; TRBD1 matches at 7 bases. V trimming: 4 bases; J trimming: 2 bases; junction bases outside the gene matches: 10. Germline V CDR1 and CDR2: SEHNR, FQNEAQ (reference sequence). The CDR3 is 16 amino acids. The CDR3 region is CASSSLSGTENYGYTF. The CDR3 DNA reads TGTGCCAGCAGCTCCTTGTCCGGGACAGAGAACTATGGCTACACCTTC.